This T cell receptor beta chain originates from a study of cytomegalovirus exposure and HLA in healthy donors. As to this clone: Its antigen is not known.

Findings of the study overall: The study flagged roughly 160 TCR beta chains as cytomegalovirus-associated. Reports described diagnosis of cytomegalovirus status by the classifier as highly specific and sensitive.

Sequenced by immunoSEQ multiplex PCR; TCRdb stores in-frame clones only, minus some. The table includes some 320,000 clones, around 87% detected once. Germline CDR1 reads GTSNPN; CDR2 reads SVGIG (reference sequence). Trimming left V 7 bases short and J 5 bases short, with 11 bases between. This CDR3 is 12 amino acids long. This chain uses TRBV30 with TRBJ1-4; D gene uncertain. This clonotype originated in a woman in her twenties or thirties in good health and CMV-seropositive. Sequenced: PBMCs. CDR3 bases: TGTGCCTTGGCGTGGCTGAATGAAAAACTGTTTTTT. Its translation is CALAWLNEKLFF.